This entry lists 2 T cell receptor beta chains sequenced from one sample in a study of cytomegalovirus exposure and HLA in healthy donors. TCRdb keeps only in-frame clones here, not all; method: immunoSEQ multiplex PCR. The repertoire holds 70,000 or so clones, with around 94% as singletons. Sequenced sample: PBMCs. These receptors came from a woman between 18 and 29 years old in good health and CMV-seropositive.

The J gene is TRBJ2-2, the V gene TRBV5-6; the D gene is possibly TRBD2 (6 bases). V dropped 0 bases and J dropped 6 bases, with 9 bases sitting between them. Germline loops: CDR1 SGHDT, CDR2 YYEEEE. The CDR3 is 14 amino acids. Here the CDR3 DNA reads TGTGCCAGCAGCTTGGGTCCGGGGGCCGGGGAGCTGTTTTTT. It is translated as CASSLGPGAGELFF. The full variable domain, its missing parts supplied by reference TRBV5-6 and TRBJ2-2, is DAGVTQSPTHLIKTRGQQVTLRCSPKSGHDTVSWYQQALGQGPQFIFQYYEEEERQRGNFPDRFSGHQFPNYSSELNVNALLLGDSALYLCASSLGPGAGELFFGEGSRLTVL.

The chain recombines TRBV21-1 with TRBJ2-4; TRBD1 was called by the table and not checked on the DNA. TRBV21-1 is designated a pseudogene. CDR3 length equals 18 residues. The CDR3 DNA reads TGTGCCAGCAGCCTCGATTCAGCCATGGGAAGGGGCAAAAACATTCAGTACTTC. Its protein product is CASSLDSAMGRGKNIQYF.